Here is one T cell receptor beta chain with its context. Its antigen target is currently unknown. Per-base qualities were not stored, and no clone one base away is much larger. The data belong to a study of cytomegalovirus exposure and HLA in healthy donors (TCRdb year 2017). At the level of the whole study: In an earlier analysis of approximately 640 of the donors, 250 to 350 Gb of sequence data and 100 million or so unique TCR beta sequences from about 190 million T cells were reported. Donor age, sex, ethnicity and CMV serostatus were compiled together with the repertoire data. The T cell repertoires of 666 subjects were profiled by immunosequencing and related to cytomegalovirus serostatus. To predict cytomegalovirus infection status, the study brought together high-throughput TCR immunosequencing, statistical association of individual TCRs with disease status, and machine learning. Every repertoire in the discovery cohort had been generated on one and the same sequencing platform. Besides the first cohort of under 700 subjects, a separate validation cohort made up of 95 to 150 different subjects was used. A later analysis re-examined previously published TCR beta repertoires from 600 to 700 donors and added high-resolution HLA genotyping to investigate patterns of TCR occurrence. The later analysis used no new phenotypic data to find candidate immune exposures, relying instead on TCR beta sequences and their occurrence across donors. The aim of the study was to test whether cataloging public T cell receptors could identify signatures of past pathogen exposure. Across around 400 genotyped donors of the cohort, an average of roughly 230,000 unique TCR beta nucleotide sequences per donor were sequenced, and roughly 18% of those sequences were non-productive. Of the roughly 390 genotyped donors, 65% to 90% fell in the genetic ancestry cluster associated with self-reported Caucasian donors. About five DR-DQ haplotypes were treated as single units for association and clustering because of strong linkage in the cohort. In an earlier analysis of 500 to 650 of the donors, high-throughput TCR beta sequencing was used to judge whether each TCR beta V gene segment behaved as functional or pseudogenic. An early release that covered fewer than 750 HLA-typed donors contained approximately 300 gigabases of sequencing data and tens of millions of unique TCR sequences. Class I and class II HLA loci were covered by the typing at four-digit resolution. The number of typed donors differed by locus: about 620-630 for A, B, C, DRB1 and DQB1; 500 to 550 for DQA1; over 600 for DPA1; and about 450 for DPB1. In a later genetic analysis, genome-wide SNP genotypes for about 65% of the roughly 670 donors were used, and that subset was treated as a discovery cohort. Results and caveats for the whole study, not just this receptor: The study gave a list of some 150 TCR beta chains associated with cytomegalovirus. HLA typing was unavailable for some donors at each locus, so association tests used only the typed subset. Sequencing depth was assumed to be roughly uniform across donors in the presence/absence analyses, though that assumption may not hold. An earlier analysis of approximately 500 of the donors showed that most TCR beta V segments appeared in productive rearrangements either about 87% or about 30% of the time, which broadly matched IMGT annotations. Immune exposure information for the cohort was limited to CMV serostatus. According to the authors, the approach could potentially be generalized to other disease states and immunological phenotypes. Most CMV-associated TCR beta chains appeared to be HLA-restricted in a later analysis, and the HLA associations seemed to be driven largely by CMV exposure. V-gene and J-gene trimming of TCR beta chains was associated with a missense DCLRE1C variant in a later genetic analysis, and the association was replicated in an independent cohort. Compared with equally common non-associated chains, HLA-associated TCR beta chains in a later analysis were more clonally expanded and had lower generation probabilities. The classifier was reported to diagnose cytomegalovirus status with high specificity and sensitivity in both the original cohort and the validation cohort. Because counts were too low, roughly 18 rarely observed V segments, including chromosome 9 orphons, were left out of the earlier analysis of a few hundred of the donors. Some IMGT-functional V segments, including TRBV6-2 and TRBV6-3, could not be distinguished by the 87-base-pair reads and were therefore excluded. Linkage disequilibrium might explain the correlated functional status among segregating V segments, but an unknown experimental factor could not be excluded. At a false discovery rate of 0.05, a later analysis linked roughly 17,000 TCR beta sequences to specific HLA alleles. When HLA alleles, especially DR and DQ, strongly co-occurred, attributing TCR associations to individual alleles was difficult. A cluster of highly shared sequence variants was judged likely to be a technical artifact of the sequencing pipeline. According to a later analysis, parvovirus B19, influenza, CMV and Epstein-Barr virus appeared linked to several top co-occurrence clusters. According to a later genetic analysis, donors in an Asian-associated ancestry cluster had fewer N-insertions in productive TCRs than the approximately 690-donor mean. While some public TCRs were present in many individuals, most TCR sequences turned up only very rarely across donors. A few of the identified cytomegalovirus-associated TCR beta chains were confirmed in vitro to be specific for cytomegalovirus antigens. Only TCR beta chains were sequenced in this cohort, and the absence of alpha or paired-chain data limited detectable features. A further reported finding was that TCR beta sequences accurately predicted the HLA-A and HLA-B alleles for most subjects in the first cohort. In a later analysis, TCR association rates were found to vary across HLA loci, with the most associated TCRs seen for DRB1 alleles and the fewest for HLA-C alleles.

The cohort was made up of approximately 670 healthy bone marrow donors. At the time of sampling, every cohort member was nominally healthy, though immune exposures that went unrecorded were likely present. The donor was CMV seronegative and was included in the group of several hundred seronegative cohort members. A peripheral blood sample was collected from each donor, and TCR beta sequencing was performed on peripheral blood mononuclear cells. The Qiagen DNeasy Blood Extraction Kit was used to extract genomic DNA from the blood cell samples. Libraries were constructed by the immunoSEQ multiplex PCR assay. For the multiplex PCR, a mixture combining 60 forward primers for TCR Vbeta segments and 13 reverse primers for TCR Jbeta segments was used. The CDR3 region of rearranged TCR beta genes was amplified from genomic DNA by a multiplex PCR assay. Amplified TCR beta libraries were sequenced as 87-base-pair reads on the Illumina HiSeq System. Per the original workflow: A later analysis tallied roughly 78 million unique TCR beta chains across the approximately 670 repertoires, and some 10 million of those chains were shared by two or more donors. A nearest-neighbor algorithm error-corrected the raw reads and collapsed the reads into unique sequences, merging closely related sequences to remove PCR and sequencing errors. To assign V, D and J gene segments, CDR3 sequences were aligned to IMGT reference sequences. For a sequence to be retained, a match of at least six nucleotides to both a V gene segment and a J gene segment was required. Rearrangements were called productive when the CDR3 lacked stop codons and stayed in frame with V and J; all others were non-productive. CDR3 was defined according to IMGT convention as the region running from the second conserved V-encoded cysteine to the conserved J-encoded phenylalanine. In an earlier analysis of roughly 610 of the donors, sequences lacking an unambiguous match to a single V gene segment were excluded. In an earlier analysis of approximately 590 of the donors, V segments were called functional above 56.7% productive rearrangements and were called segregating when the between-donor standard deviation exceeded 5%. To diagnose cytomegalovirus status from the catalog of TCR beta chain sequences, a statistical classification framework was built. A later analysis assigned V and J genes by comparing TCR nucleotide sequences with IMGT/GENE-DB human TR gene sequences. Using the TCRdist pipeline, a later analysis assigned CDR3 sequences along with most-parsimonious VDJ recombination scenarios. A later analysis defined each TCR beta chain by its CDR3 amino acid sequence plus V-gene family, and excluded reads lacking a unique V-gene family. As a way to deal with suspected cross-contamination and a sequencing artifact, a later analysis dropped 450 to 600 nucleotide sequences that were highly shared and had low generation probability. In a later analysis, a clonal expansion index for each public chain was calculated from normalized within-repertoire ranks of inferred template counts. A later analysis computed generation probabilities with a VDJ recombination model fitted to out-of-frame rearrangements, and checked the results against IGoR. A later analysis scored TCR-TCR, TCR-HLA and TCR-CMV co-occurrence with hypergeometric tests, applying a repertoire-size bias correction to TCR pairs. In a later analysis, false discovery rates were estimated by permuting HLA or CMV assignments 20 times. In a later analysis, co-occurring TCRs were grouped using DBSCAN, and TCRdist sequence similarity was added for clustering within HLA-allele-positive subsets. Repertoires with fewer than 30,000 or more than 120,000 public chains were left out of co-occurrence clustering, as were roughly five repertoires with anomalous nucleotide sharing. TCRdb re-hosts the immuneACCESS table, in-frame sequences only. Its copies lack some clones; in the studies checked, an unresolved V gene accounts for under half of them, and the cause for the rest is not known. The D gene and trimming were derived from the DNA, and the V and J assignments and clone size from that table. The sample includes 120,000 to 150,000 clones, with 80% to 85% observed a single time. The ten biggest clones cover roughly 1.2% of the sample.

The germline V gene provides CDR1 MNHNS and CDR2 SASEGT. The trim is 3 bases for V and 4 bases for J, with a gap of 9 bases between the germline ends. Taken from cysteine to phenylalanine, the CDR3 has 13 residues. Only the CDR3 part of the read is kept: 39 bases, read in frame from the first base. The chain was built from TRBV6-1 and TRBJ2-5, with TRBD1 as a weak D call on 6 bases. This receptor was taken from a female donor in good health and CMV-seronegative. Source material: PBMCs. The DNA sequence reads TGTGCCAGCAGTGATCGCAGGGGAGAGACCCAGTACTTC. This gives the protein CASSDRRGETQYF.